A selection of T cell receptor beta chains follows, all from one sample in a study of blood T cell repertoires in COVID-19. Libraries were prepared by immunoSEQ multiplex PCR; TCRdb keeps only in-frame clonotypes and omits some of them. The sample yields about 190,000 clones, 78% seen once. Specimen: peripheral blood. The receptors come from an elderly woman with active or convalescent COVID-19. Each CDR3 is given with its conserved first and last residue.

>TRBV4-3|TRBJ2-1
CASSQEEGASQFF
>TRBV9|TRBJ1-2
CASTGGGPANYGYTF
>TRBV5-1|TRBJ2-2
CASSLGAGAGRELFF
>TRBV27|TRBJ2-7
CASSLGALAEAYF
>TRBV2|TRBJ1-3
CASSEVPGDSSGNTIYF
>TRBV11-2|TRBJ2-2
CASSLEPSYTGELFF
>TRBV24-1|TRBJ1-2
CATSDIGVDYGYTF
>TRBV5-1|TRBJ1-1
CASSSQGTNTEAFF
>TRBV9|TRBJ2-2
CASSLAGGSIGELFF
>TRBV3-1/TRBV3-2|TRBJ1-1
CASSQGGPHTEAFF
>TRBV28|TRBJ2-7
CASSSIPVDRAEQYF
>TRBV12-3/TRBV12-4|TRBJ1-2
CASSKWGKYGYTF
>TRBV3-1/TRBV3-2|TRBJ1-1
CASSLSLGGVAFF
>TRBV7-9|TRBJ1-4
CASSSTGLRGEKLFF
>TRBV23-1|TRBJ2-7
CASSQLGDRVIYEQYF
>TRBV19|TRBJ1-1
CASRFRGTEAFF
>TRBV19|TRBJ2-3
CASSIGLASYTDTQYF
>TRBV9|TRBJ1-1
CASSVGQGEAFF
>TRBV28|TRBJ1-1
CASSLVSRAAFF
>TRBV3-1/TRBV3-2|TRBJ2-7
CASSQDHGSYEQYF
>TRBV5-8|TRBJ1-5
CASSPDRAPQPQHF
>TRBV19|TRBJ1-5
CASSIGGGFNQPQHF
>TRBV9|TRBJ1-5
CASSVGQGGYNQPQHF
>TRBV5-4|TRBJ1-2
CASSFGVNYGYTF
>TRBV4-1|TRBJ1-2
CASRLSAGGRYGYTF
>TRBV5-1|TRBJ1-5
CASSATGANQPQHF
>TRBV19|TRBJ2-1
CASSATGVRNNEQFF
>TRBV24-1|TRBJ2-5
CATSDLTGGRETQYF
>TRBV18|TRBJ2-7
CASSPRGLAGGTYEQYF
>TRBV7-8|TRBJ2-3
CASSPSGGSTDTQYF
>TRBV14|TRBJ1-6
CASSQDRGPPLHF
>TRBV29-1|TRBJ2-5
CSGLDREEETQYF
>TRBV5-5|TRBJ1-4
CASSTPGINEKLFF
>TRBV5-1|TRBJ2-7
CASSKGGSGAYEQYF
>TRBV10-3|TRBJ2-5
CAISGAWRGEDPQYF
>TRBV6-5|TRBJ2-5
CASSFRQGGSETQYF
>TRBV21-1|TRBJ2-7
CASSKPDRSSYEQYF
>TRBV7-9|TRBJ2-2
CASSRLAGGPVTGELFF
>TRBV6-1|TRBJ1-2
CASSEALQGIYGYTF
>TRBV9|TRBJ2-3
CASSPGTSGGEEYF